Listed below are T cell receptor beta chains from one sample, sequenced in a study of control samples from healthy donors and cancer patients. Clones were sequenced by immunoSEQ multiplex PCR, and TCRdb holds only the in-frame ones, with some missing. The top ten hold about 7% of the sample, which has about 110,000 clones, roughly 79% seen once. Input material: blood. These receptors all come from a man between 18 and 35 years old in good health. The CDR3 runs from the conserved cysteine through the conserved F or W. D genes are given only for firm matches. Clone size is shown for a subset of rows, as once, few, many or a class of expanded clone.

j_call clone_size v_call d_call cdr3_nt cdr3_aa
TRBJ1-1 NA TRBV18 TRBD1 TGTGCCAGCTCACCAGTATCAGGGGGCGGCACTGAAGCTTTCTTT CASSPVSGGGTEAFF
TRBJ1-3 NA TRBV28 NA TGTGCCAGCAGTTGGGGCCGGAACTCTGGAAACACCATATATTTT CASSWGRNSGNTIYF
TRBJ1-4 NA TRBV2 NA TGTGCCAGCAGTGAGTGGGGAAGTAATGAAAAACTGTTTTTT CASSEWGSNEKLFF
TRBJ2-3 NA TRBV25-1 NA TGTGCCAGCAGTGTCGAGCGGGGGACAGGATTTATGGATACGCAGTATTTT CASSVERGTGFMDTQYF
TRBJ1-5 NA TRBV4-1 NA TGCGCCAGCAGCCATCAGGTTTTTCTTGGGCAGCCCCAGCATTTT CASSHQVFLGQPQHF
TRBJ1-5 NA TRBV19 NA TGTGCCAGTAGTATTGCAGGACAGTTGGTTTTGCAGCCCCAGCATTTT CASSIAGQLVLQPQHF
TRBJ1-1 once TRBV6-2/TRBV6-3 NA TGTGCCAGCAGTTACGCCACTAACACTGAAGCTTTCTTT CASSYATNTEAFF
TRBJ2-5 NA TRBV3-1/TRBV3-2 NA TGTGCCAGCAGCCTGCGCTGGGGGGCAGTTGGTGAAGAGACCCAGTACTTC CASSLRWGAVGEETQYF
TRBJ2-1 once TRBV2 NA TGTGCCAGCCGTGTATCCGGACTCACCTACAATGAGCAGTTCTTC CASRVSGLTYNEQFF
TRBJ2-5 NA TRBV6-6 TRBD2 TGTGCCAGCAGTTACTCTGGCGGGAGGGGGCAAGAGACCCAGTACTTC CASSYSGGRGQETQYF